This T cell receptor (beta chain) is from a study of prognosis after radiotherapy for stage I lung cancer. In this sample, this clonotype turned up many times. CDR1 is SGHTA, CDR2 FQGNSA, per germline. The CDR3 is 14 residues long. Trimming removed 4 bases at V and 4 bases at J, with 10 bases between. Researchers used two-round multiplex PCR to amplify TCR beta CDR3 starting from genomic DNA. First-round PCR amplification was performed with primers specific to each TRBV and TRBJ gene. TCRdb used MiXCR to reprocess the multiplex PCR reads, holding one entry per CDR3 protein. This table holds under 55,000 distinct CDR3 sequences, 30% to 40% found once. All patients showed node-negative disease on CT and PET/CT and lacked prior chemotherapy, radiotherapy or other malignancies.

The chain combines TRBV7-2 with TRBJ2-2; TRBD1 might be the D (5 bases). Specimen: PBMCs, collected before or after stereotactic body radiation therapy (not recorded which). This TCR came from a donor aged 50 or older with non-small cell lung cancer. CDR3: CASSSQGGTGELFF. In DNA, the CDR3 is TGTGCCAGCAGCTCCCAGGGTGGCACCGGGGAGCTGTTTTTT.